This T cell receptor beta chain was retrieved from a study of identical twins. Overall study results and limits: For monozygotic twins, models underestimated out-of-frame TCR alpha sharing. Beta out-of-frame sequences showed weaker excess twin sharing. Cord blood beta clonotypes present at high abundance carried fewer insertions; no such pattern appeared in memory repertoires.

The CDR3 has 16 residues. Germline CDR1 is LNHNV and CDR2 is YYDKDF (reference sequence). Of note for this clonotype: Its matching antigen is unknown. Its ends do not fully match the called genes, so a read error is possible.

MiXCR, run by TCRdb on the 5' RACE reads, gives a single entry per CDR3 protein. The sample yields 650,000 to 750,000 distinct CDR3 sequences, around 20% seen once. These data were likewise used in another study, on T cells expressing NK-cell markers. As that report states: The authors applied an anti-gamma-delta TCR antibody in several experiments, and it restricted sorting to alpha-beta TCR T cells.

The receptor was derived from a woman between 18 and 29 years old in good health. Source material: PBMCs. The V gene is TRBV15, the J gene TRBJ2-1; D not certain. CDR3: CATSRESDPAYNKQFF. The CDR3 region has the DNA TGTGCCACCAGCAGGGAGTCGGACCCCGCCTACAATAAGCAGTTCTTC. Using reference TRBV15 and TRBJ2-1 for the parts outside the CDR3, the full variable domain is DAMVIQNPRYQVTQFGKPVTLSCSQTLNHNVMYWYQQKSSQAPKLLFHYYDKDFNNEADTPDNFQSRRPNTSFCFLDIRSPGLGDTAMYLCATSRESDPAYNKQFFGPGTRLTVL.